This is a list of T cell receptor beta chains from one sample in a study of blood T cell repertoires in COVID-19. Generated by immunoSEQ multiplex PCR, the TCRdb table keeps only in-frame clones and is missing some. The sample records about 100,000 clones, roughly 85% being singletons. What was sequenced was PBMCs or T cells enriched from blood (not recorded which). All receptors derive from a woman aged 45-65 years who had recovered from COVID-19. Both conserved end residues are part of each CDR3. Each record gives: clone size, V gene, J gene, D gene, CDR3 DNA, CDR3 protein. A D gene is named only where the DNA matches it firmly. Some rows mark clone size as missing; the rest say once, few, many or name a class of expanded clone.

.	TRBV3-1/TRBV3-2	TRBJ2-1	.	TGTGCCAGCAGCGCACTAAGGGTCAGCGGCGTGCAGTTCTTC	CASSALRVSGVQFF
.	TRBV15	TRBJ1-2	.	TGTGCCACCAGCAGGGAGAATCCTAACTATGGCTACACCTTC	CATSRENPNYGYTF
few	TRBV28	TRBJ1-5	TRBD1	TGTGCCAGCAGTCCGACAGGGGGGGATCAGCCCCAGCATTTT	CASSPTGGDQPQHF
.	TRBV30	TRBJ2-2	.	TGTGCCTGCGACACGCCTGAACCGACCGGGGAGCTGTTTTTT	CACDTPEPTGELFF
.	TRBV20-1	TRBJ2-2	.	TGCAGTGCTAGTTTGCGGAGAACGAACACCGGGGAGCTGTTTTTT	CSASLRRTNTGELFF
once	TRBV7-2	TRBJ1-4	.	TGTGCCAGCAGCCCACAGCCAACTAATGAAAAACTGTTTTTT	CASSPQPTNEKLFF
once	TRBV3-1/TRBV3-2	TRBJ2-4	TRBD2	TGTGCCAGCAGCCAAAGGGGGTTAGCGGGACAAAACATTCAGTACTTC	CASSQRGLAGQNIQYF
.	TRBV20-1	TRBJ2-1	TRBD1	TGCAGTCACAGGGGCTACAATGAGCAGTTCTTC	CSHRGYNEQFF
.	TRBV21-1	TRBJ1-2	.	TGTGCCAGCAGCACCTGGGACAGTTGTTCCGGCTACACCTTC	CASSTWDSCSGYTF
.	TRBV18	TRBJ2-7	.	TGTGCCAGCTCACCCACTGGCGGCTACGAGCAGTACTTC	CASSPTGGYEQYF
.	TRBV28	TRBJ2-5	.	TGTGCCAGCAGTTTATCTTCTAGCACGCGAGAGACCCAGTACTTC	CASSLSSSTRETQYF
.	TRBV28	TRBJ1-2	.	TGTGCCAGCAGACAGAACTATGGCTACACCTTC	CASRQNYGYTF
.	TRBV30	TRBJ2-3	TRBD2	TGTGCCTGGAGTGTAGCGAGAACTAGCGGGATCACAGATACGCAGTATTTT	CAWSVARTSGITDTQYF
.	TRBV2	TRBJ1-2	TRBD1	TGTGCCAGCAGAGACACCGGGACAGGAAATGGCTACACCTTC	CASRDTGTGNGYTF
.	TRBV3-1/TRBV3-2	TRBJ2-3	.	TGTGCCAGCAGCCAAGTCGGGAGCGCAGATACGCAGTATTTT	CASSQVGSADTQYF
.	TRBV28	TRBJ1-5	TRBD1	TGTGCCAGCAGGGTGACAGGGGGCTGGTATCAGCCCCAGCATTTT	CASRVTGGWYQPQHF
.	TRBV30	TRBJ1-5	TRBD1	TGTGCCTGGAGTGTAGCCCGGACAGGGAATCAGCCCCAGCATTTT	CAWSVARTGNQPQHF
.	TRBV5-1	TRBJ2-3	.	TGCGCCAGCAGCTTAAGTGGGAGTTCGGCAGATACGCAGTATTTT	CASSLSGSSADTQYF
.	TRBV24-1	TRBJ2-2	TRBD2	TGTGCCACCAGTGTGCCTAGCGGGACGAACACCGGGGAGCTGTTTTTT	CATSVPSGTNTGELFF
.	TRBV28	TRBJ2-1	TRBD2	TGTGCCAGCAGTTTTTCCCTAGCGGGAGGACTTACCTACAATGAGCAGTTCTTC	CASSFSLAGGLTYNEQFF
.	TRBV19	TRBJ2-7	TRBD1	TGTGCCAGTAGTATCGGGACAGGGCCTTCCTACGAGCAGTACTTC	CASSIGTGPSYEQYF
.	TRBV6-5	TRBJ2-7	.	TGTGCCAGCTGCAGGGGCGACGACTACGAGCAGTACTTC	CASCRGDDYEQYF
.	TRBV5-1	TRBJ2-2	.	TGCGCCAGCAGCCCGGGTGGAGGGGACGCCGGGGAGCTGTTTTTT	CASSPGGGDAGELFF
once	TRBV11-3	TRBJ2-1	TRBD2	TGTGCCAGCAGCGCCCGTCCTAGCGGGAGGGCTAATCCTGAGCAGTTCTTC	CASSARPSGRANPEQFF
.	TRBV19	TRBJ1-2	.	TGTGCCAGTAGTATTAACAGGATCAACTATGGCTACACCTTC	CASSINRINYGYTF
.	TRBV2	TRBJ1-1	.	TGTGCCAGCAGTGACCCACGCAGGGGGAACACTGAAGCTTTCTTT	CASSDPRRGNTEAFF
.	TRBV3-1/TRBV3-2	TRBJ2-3	.	TGTGCCAGCAGCCAAGTGGTGGGGTCGGACTTCTATAGCACAGATACGCAGTATTTT	CASSQVVGSDFYSTDTQYF
few	TRBV5-1	TRBJ1-6	.	TGCGCCAGCAGCTTGGGACAGGCGTATAATTCACCCCTCCACTTT	CASSLGQAYNSPLHF
once	TRBV9	TRBJ2-7	TRBD2	TGTGCCAGCAGCGTAGACCCTAGCGGGAGCTACGAGCAGTACTTC	CASSVDPSGSYEQYF
.	TRBV28	TRBJ1-4	.	TGTGCCAGCAGCTCACAGGGTTTCGTCGGTGAAAAACTGTTTTTT	CASSSQGFVGEKLFF
.	TRBV5-8	TRBJ1-1	TRBD1	TGTGCCAGCAGAACCAGGGGGGCGGGGACTGAAGCTTTCTTT	CASRTRGAGTEAFF
.	TRBV12-5	TRBJ1-2	.	TGTGCTAGTGGGGGGGGTCAGACGGCTAACTATGGCTACACCTTC	CASGGGQTANYGYTF
.	TRBV27	TRBJ2-1	TRBD2	TGTGCCAGCAGTTTATCGGGCGGGAGAGTCAATGAGCAGTTCTTC	CASSLSGGRVNEQFF
.	TRBV7-3	TRBJ2-5	TRBD2	TGTGCCAGCAGCATTAGCGGGGGGGTCGGAGAGACCCAGTACTTC	CASSISGGVGETQYF
.	TRBV30	TRBJ1-1	.	TGTGCCTGGAGCCGGGTAAACACTGAAGCTTTCTTT	CAWSRVNTEAFF
.	TRBV7-9	TRBJ2-1	.	TGTGCCAGCAGCCCACAGAGTCGGAATGAGCAGTTCTTC	CASSPQSRNEQFF
.	TRBV18	TRBJ1-1	TRBD1	TGTGCCAGCTCACTTACCACAACAGGGGGCACTGAAGCTTTCTTT	CASSLTTTGGTEAFF
.	TRBV21-1	TRBJ2-2	.	TGTGCCAGCACCCCCGGCACAGCGAACACCGGGGAGCTGTTTTTT	CASTPGTANTGELFF
.	TRBV11-2	TRBJ2-7	.	TGTGCCAGCAGCTTAGATCGTGCGGGTGAGCAGTACTTC	CASSLDRAGEQYF
.	TRBV24-1	TRBJ2-1	TRBD1	TGTGCCACCAGTAACAGGGGTATGAACAATGAGCAGTTCTTC	CATSNRGMNNEQFF
.	TRBV7-3	TRBJ2-2	.	TGTGCCAGCAGCCCCAAAGGAAGCAGGGGTCCCGGGGAGCTGTTTTTT	CASSPKGSRGPGELFF
.	TRBV5-4	TRBJ2-3	.	TGTGCCAGCAGCTCCCGGGTTCCCACAGATACGCAGTATTTT	CASSSRVPTDTQYF
.	TRBV28	TRBJ1-5	TRBD1	TGTGCCAGCAGTCCGGGACAGGGGGCAGCTCGGGGACAGCCCCAGCATTTT	CASSPGQGAARGQPQHF
few	TRBV5-5	TRBJ2-1	TRBD1	TGTGCCAGCAGCTTTTCCGGGACAGGGATCAATGAGCAGTTCTTC	CASSFSGTGINEQFF
.	TRBV3-1/TRBV3-2	TRBJ2-3	TRBD2	TGTGCCAGCAGCCCGGGACTAGAGGGCACAGATACGCAGTATTTT	CASSPGLEGTDTQYF
.	TRBV7-2	TRBJ1-2	.	TGTGCCAGCAGCTTAGGGACAAACTATGGCTACACCTTC	CASSLGTNYGYTF
.	TRBV2	TRBJ2-5	.	TGTGCCAGCAGTGCTACGGGGTTTCAAGAGACCCAGTACTTC	CASSATGFQETQYF
.	TRBV24-1	TRBJ2-3	.	TGTGCCACCAGTGATGCCGGACTGAGAGATACGCAGTATTTT	CATSDAGLRDTQYF
.	TRBV18	TRBJ2-7	.	TGTGCCAGTTCCCCGATCGGCTACGAGCAGTACTTC	CASSPIGYEQYF
.	TRBV28	TRBJ2-7	.	TGTGCCAGCAGTCCAGGCTACGAGCAGTACTTC	CASSPGYEQYF